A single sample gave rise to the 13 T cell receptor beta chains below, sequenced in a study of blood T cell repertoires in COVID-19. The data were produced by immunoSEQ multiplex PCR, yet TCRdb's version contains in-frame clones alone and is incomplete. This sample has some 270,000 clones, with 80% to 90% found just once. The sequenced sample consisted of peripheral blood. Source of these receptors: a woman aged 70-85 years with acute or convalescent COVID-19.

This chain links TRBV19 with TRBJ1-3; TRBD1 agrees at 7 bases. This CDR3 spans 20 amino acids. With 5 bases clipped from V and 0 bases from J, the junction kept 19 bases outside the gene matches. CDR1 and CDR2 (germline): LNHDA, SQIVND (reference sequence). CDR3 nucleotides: TGTGCCAGTAGTCCCTCACGGGGGGGACAGCTATCTTTCTCTGGAAACACCATATATTTT. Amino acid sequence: CASSPSRGGQLSFSGNTIYF. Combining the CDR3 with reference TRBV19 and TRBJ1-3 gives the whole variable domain DGGITQSPKYLFRKEGQNVTLSCEQNLNHDAMYWYRQDPGQGLRLIYYSQIVNDFQKGDIAEGYSVSREKKESFPLTVTSAQKNPTAFYLCASSPSRGGQLSFSGNTIYFGEGSWLTVV.

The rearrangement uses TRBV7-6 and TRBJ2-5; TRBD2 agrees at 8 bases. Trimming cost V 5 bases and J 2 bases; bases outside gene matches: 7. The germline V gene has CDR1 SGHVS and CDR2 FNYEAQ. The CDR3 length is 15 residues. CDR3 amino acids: CASSHPASGQETQYF. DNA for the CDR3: TGTGCCAGCAGCCACCCGGCTAGCGGGCAAGAGACCCAGTACTTC. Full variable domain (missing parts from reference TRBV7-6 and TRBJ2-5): GAGVSQSPRYKVTKRGQDVALRCDPISGHVSLYWYRQALGQGPEFLTYFNYEAQQDKSGLPNDRFSAERPEGSISTLTIQRTEQRDSAMYRCASSHPASGQETQYFGPGTRLLVL.

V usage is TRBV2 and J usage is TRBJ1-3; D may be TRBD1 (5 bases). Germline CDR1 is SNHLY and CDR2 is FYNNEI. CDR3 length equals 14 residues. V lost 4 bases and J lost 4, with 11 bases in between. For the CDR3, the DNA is TGTGCCAGCAGTGTCTTGACAGTCGGAAACACCATATATTTT. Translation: CASSVLTVGNTIYF.

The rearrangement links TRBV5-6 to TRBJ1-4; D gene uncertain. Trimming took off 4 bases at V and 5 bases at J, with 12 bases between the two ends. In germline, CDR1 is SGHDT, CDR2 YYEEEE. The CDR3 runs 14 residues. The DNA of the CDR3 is TGTGCCAGCAGCCCAAGGAGAAACAATGAAAAACTGTTTTTT. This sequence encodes CASSPRRNNEKLFF.

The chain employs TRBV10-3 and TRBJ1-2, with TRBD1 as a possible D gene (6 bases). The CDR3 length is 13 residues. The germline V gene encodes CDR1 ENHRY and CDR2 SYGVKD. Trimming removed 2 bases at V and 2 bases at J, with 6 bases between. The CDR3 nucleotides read TGTGCCATCAGTGAGACAGGGAACTATGGCTACACCTTC. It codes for CAISETGNYGYTF.

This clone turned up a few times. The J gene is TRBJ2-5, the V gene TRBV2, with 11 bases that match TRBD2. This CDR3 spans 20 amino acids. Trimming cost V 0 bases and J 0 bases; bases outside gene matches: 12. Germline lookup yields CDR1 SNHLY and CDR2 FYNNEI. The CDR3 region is CASSEAALAGGSPYQETQYF. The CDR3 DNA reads TGTGCCAGCAGTGAAGCAGCCCTAGCGGGGGGATCCCCGTACCAAGAGACCCAGTACTTC.

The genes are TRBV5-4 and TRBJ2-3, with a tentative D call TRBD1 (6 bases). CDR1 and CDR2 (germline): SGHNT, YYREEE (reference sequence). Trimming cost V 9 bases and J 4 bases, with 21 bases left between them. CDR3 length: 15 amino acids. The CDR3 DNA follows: TGTGCCATTTCCGACAGGAAGTATGGTCCAGATACGCAGTATTTT. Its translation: CAISDRKYGPDTQYF.

CDR3 protein: CASSPGQLTDTQYF. CDR3 sequence (DNA): TGCGCCAGCAGCCCTGGACAGCTTACAGATACGCAGTATTTT. The chain uses TRBV5-1 and TRBJ2-3; D is possibly TRBD1 (6 bases). Germline CDR1 and CDR2: SGHRS and YFSETQ. The ends were cut back, 4 bases at V and 3 bases at J, with 12 bases in the middle. The CDR3 is 14 residues long.

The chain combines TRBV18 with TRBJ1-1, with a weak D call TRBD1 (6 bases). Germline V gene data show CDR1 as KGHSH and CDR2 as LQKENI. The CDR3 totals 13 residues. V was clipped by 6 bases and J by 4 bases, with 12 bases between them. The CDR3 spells CASSGGASTEAFF. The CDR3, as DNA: TGTGCCAGCTCTGGGGGCGCGTCCACTGAAGCTTTCTTT.

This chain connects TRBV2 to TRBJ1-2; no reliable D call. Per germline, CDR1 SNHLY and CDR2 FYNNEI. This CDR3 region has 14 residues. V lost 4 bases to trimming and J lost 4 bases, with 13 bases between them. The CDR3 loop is CASSGGSPSYGYTF. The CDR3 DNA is TGTGCCAGCAGTGGAGGCTCCCCATCCTATGGCTACACCTTC.

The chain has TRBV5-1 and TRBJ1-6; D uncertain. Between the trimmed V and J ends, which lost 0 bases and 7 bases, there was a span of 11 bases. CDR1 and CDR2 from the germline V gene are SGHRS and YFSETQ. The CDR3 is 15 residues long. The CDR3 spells CASSLAPEVNSPLHF. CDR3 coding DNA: TGCGCCAGCAGCTTGGCGCCAGAGGTAAATTCACCCCTCCACTTT.

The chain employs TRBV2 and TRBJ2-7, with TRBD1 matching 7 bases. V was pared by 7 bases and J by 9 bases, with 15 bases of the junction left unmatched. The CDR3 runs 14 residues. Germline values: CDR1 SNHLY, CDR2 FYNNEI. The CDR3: CASIGLVRGSGQYF. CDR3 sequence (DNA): TGTGCCAGCATCGGCCTCGTCAGGGGGAGCGGGCAGTACTTC.

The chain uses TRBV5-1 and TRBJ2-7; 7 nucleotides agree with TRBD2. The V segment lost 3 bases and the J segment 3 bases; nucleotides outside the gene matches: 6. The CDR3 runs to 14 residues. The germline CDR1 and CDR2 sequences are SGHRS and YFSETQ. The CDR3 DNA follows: TGCGCCAGCAGCTGGGGGGGACCGCTCTACGAGCAGTACTTC. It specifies CASSWGGPLYEQYF.